This entry describes one TCR beta chain. Its antigen specificity is not known. Base quality data are lacking; no much larger clone is found one base away. Patients with autoimmune disease history or receiving systemic immunosuppression were excluded from the trial. Peripheral blood for TCR sequencing was drawn from every dose cohort at baseline, at cycle 4 day 1 and at cycle 7 day 1. The samples were drawn from a first-in-human, open-label, multicenter phase I dose-escalation trial of ivuxolimab. Adults with locally advanced or metastatic melanoma, renal cell carcinoma, hepatocellular carcinoma or head and neck squamous cell carcinoma were enrolled in the trial. CD4+ and CD8+ T cells were sorted separately from peripheral blood before TCR sequencing. The record originates from a study of OX40 agonist ivuxolimab in advanced cancers. Some background on the complete study: Ivuxolimab was a fully human IgG2 agonistic monoclonal antibody targeting the costimulatory receptor OX40 (CD134). Intravenous ivuxolimab was administered to patients every 2 weeks at six dose levels: 0.01, 0.1, 0.3, 1.5, 3 and 10 mg/kg. Among the roughly 52 dose-escalation patients, around 20 had hepatocellular carcinoma, 15 or so melanoma, 9 renal cell carcinoma and 9 head and neck cancer. In the dose-escalation cohort, 82.7% of patients were male, and the mean age was roughly 60 years with a range of about 23 to 79. Patients were allowed to have had prior anti-PD-1, anti-PD-L1 or anti-CTLA-4 therapy, and around 43% of the dose-escalation patients had been treated with checkpoint inhibitors. Partial responses occurred in three dose-escalation patients: two with cutaneous melanoma and one with hepatocellular carcinoma. The point of sequencing TCRbeta in the periphery was to test whether ivuxolimab changed TCR sequence diversity and drove clonal T-cell expansion. The paper describes the monotherapy dose-escalation part (N of about 52 patients) of the phase I trial of ivuxolimab.

The research as a whole found: At doses of 0.1 to 3.0 mg/kg, clonal expansion of both CD4+ and CD8+ T cells in blood was seen between baseline and week 6. In the 0.1-3.0 mg/kg groups, partial responders were among the patients with the lowest normalized peripheral clonal expansion, particularly in CD8+ T cells. Low levels of normalized T-cell clonal expansion were also seen in some nonresponding patients. Which antigens the clonally expanded peripheral T cells were specific for was not determined. After ivuxolimab, expanded clones were on average more numerous among CD8+ T cells than among CD4+ T cells.

Genomic DNA was isolated from the sorted cells so that the TCRbeta CDR3 region could be sequenced. TCRbeta CDR3 regions were sequenced using the immunoSEQ Assay. TCRdb stores this immuneACCESS table with in-frame sequences only. Part of the clones is absent; in the studies checked, under half of the shortfall reflects unresolved V genes, and no reason is known for the rest. The sample yields roughly 64,000 clones; 85% to 95% were counted once. Of the sample, almost 0.45% falls within the top ten clones. The receptor was isolated from an adult with an advanced solid tumor such as melanoma, head and neck, liver or kidney cancer. This specimen consisted of CD4+ or CD8+ T cells sorted from blood, obtained in a trial of the OX40 agonist ivuxolimab.

The DNA is TGTGCCAGCAGTGTTGGGACAGCGTCCTACAATGAGCAGTTCTTC. Translated, it reads CASSVGTASYNEQFF. This receptor chain uses TRBV25-1 and TRBJ2-1; 7 bases in the junction line up with TRBD1. The CDR3, cysteine through phenylalanine, is 15 amino acids long. The only DNA kept is the CDR3, 45 bases in frame from the first base. Based on the germline V gene, the CDR1 and CDR2 sequences are MGHDK and SYGVNS. Compared with germline, V lacks 4 bases and J lacks 1 base; bases without a gene match: 4.